This T cell receptor (beta chain) was recovered during a study of T-cell reconstitution after alpha-beta-depleted transplantation in children (dated by TCRdb to 2016 to 2017). In the study overall: T-cell immune reconstitution after TCRalphabeta/CD19-depleted allogeneic hematopoietic cell transplantation in children was quantitatively tracked in the study by means of TCR repertoire profiling.

This clonotype was counted only a few times. Its antigen is unknown. Base qualities are not provided; no much larger clone lies one nucleotide away. Library preparation used PCR. Sequenced using an Illumina HiSeq 2500. To normalize quantification of the TCRbeta repertoire, the TCR libraries were built with molecular barcoding that relied on unique molecular identifiers. TCRdb itself trimmed the public reads at Q25 with fastp, ran MiXCR and retained productive beta chains. Each CDR3 protein gets just one entry, which takes the most common genes and DNA from the rows behind it. For this sample the table gives roughly 590,000 distinct CDR3 sequences, of which roughly 15% were detected only once. Of the sample, 1.1% falls within the top ten clones. The source was PBMCs from the stem cell graft donor, collected from the stem cell graft. This TCR was recovered from a human donor who donated a stem cell graft to a child with acute myeloid leukemia.

The CDR3 loop reads CASSLEARYEQYF. In nucleotides, the sequence is TGTGCCAGCAGCTTAGAGGCTCGATACGAGCAGTACTTC. The chain is made from TRBV11-2 and TRBJ2-7; too little of a D gene remains to name it. From a lookup of the germline V gene, CDR1 and CDR2 are SGHAT and FQNNGV. The CDR3, from cysteine to phenylalanine, totals 13 residues. The entry retains the CDR3 DNA only, 39 bases that are in frame from base 1. V is clipped by 0 bases and J by 4 bases, and the sequence between their germline boundaries is 7 bases long.